This T cell receptor (beta chain) was retrieved from a study of cytomegalovirus exposure and HLA in healthy donors. This PCR relied on a set of 60 Vbeta primers and 13 Jbeta primers. The method was immunoSEQ multiplex PCR; TCRdb's version includes in-frame clones alone and lacks a portion of them. The repertoire has some 130,000 clones, under 85% of them found once; the top ten carry 1.7%. V gave up 0 bases and J gave up 4 bases; unmatched junction bases: 0. The germline V gene encodes CDR1 SEHNR and CDR2 FQNEAQ (reference sequence). The CDR3 runs 14 residues. The chain uses TRBV7-9 and TRBJ2-7, with 10 nucleotides matching TRBD2. The receptor comes from a boy aged 5 to 17 in good health and CMV-seronegative. Sample: PBMCs. As DNA, the CDR3 is TGTGCCAGCAGCTTAGCGACTAGCGGGTACGAGCAGTACTTC. This translates into CASSLATSGYEQYF.